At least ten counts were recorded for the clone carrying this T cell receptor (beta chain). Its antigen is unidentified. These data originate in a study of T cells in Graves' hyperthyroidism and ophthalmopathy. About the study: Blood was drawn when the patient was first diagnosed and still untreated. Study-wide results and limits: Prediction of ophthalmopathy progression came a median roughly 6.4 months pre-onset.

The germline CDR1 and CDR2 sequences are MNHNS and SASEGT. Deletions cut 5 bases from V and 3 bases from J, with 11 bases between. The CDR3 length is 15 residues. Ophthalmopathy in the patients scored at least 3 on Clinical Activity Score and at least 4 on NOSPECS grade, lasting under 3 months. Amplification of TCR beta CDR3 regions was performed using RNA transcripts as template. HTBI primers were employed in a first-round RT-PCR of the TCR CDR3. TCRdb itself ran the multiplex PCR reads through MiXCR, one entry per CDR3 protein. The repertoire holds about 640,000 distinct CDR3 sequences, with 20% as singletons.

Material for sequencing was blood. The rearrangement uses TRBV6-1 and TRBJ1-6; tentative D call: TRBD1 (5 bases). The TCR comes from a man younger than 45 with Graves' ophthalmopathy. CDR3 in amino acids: CASSYGQNYNSPLHF. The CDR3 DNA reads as TGTGCCAGCAGTTACGGACAAAACTATAATTCACCCCTCCACTTT.